The 17 T cell receptor beta chains in this list originate from one sample, sequenced in a study of cytomegalovirus exposure and HLA in healthy donors. It was with 60 Vbeta and 13 Jbeta primers that the PCR ran. Profiling relied on immunoSEQ multiplex PCR, and the TCRdb table lists in-frame clones only, not all of them. The sample includes hundreds of thousands of clones, around 78% of them seen just once. Input material: PBMCs. These TCRs come from a boy younger than 18 in good health and CMV-seronegative.

The chain uses TRBV4-2 and TRBJ2-7, with 9 positions matching TRBD2. CDR1 is LGHNA and CDR2 is YNFKEQ in the germline V gene. The CDR3 consists of 15 residues. With 1 base clipped from V and 5 bases from J, the junction kept 6 bases outside the gene matches. This CDR3 is CASSQAPSGNDEQYF. The DNA of the CDR3 is TGTGCCAGCAGCCAAGCTCCTAGCGGGAATGACGAGCAGTACTTC.

This chain connects TRBV11-2 to TRBJ1-4; D is uncertain. The CDR3 runs to 12 residues. Germline CDR1 and CDR2: SGHAT and FQNNGV. V shed 2 bases and J shed 8 bases, with 6 bases lying between them. The CDR3 protein is CASSLSGEKLFF. CDR3 nucleotides: TGTGCCAGCAGCTTAAGTGGCGAAAAACTGTTTTTT.

The V gene is TRBV30, the J gene TRBJ1-6, with 8 bases aligning to TRBD1. The germline gives CDR1 GTSNPN, CDR2 SVGIG (reference sequence). The CDR3 has 16 amino acids. V gave up 6 bases and J gave up 8 bases; unmatched junction bases: 15. The CDR3 DNA follows: TGTGCCTGCCGCCCTGGACAGGGAGTGGGATATTCACCCCTCCACTTT. Protein product: CACRPGQGVGYSPLHF.

The CDR3 reads CASSSLTSGTDTQYF. Here the CDR3 DNA reads TGTGCCAGCAGTTCCTTGACTAGCGGCACAGATACGCAGTATTTT. V gene TRBV27 combines with J gene TRBJ2-3, with TRBD2 identical over 8 bases. Germline CDR1 and CDR2: MNHEY and SMNVEV (reference sequence). There are 15 residues in the CDR3. V lost 4 bases to trimming and J lost 1 base; unmatched junction nucleotides: 4.

The V and J genes are TRBV6-6 and TRBJ1-1; D unresolved. The V end lost 5 bases, the J end lost 3 bases, and 13 bases lay between the germline ends. The CDR3 length is 14 residues. Germline CDR1 is MNHNY and CDR2 is SVGAGI (reference sequence). The CDR3 nucleotides read TGTGCCAGCAGTCCTGGTGGGGAGTACACTGAAGCTTTCTTT. As protein: CASSPGGEYTEAFF.

V is TRBV30 and J is TRBJ2-1; the D gene is possibly TRBD1 (8 bases). CDR3 length: 15 amino acids. V was pared by 3 bases and J by 6 bases, with 18 bases between. CDR1 is GTSNPN, CDR2 SVGIG, per germline (reference sequence). In DNA form, the CDR3 reads TGTGCCTGGAGCACAGGGGGGGGGCCTGGCAATGAGCAGTTCTTC. This gives the protein CAWSTGGGPGNEQFF.

The rearrangement uses TRBV4-1 and TRBJ1-2; D unresolved. Germline lookup yields CDR1 MGHRA and CDR2 YSYEKL. V was cut by 4 bases and J by 0 bases, with 12 bases left in between. The CDR3 covers 15 residues. The CDR3 here is CASSPTQTTNYGYTF. The CDR3 DNA reads as TGCGCCAGCAGCCCAACACAGACTACTAACTATGGCTACACCTTC.

This clone was picked up one time. V and J are TRBV6-5 and TRBJ2-5, with a tentative D call TRBD1 (6 bases). There are 13 residues in the CDR3. Germline loops: CDR1 MNHEY, CDR2 SVGAGI. Trimming pared 6 bases from V and 3 bases from J, leaving 11 bases between. CDR3 loop: CASRLRTEETQYF. CDR3 coding DNA: TGTGCCAGCAGACTCCGGACAGAAGAGACCCAGTACTTC.

This chain links TRBV5-4 with TRBJ1-2; no clear D gene. The CDR3 contains 14 residues. Trimming cost V 9 bases and J 5 bases, with 20 bases left between them. Per germline, CDR1 SGHNT and CDR2 YYREEE (reference sequence). As DNA, the CDR3 is TGTGCCACTACTATACTGGGTGGATCTTATGGCTACACCTTC. This encodes CATTILGGSYGYTF.

This clone was counted once. The chain recombines TRBV2 with TRBJ1-5, with 7 positions matching TRBD1. The CDR3 is 14 residues long. In germline, CDR1 is SNHLY, CDR2 FYNNEI. With 3 bases clipped from V and 4 bases from J, the junction kept 3 bases outside the gene matches. The CDR3 protein is CASSDRDRNQPQHF. In DNA, the CDR3 is TGTGCCAGCAGTGACAGGGACAGAAATCAGCCCCAGCATTTT. The variable domain in full, with the rest retrieved from reference TRBV2 and TRBJ1-5, is EPEVTQTPSHQVTQMGQEVILRCVPISNHLYFYWYRQILGQKVEFLVSFYNNEISEKSEIFDDQFSVERPDGSNFTLKIRSTKLEDSAMYFCASSDRDRNQPQHFGDGTRLSIL.

Of note for this clone: The sample contains more than one DNA sequence encoding this CDR3. The chain carries TRBV30 and TRBJ1-1; TRBD1 agrees at 8 bases. This CDR3 has 14 residues. V trimming: 2 bases; J trimming: 1 base; junction bases outside the gene matches: 3. Per germline, CDR1 GTSNPN and CDR2 SVGIG (reference sequence). CDR3 in DNA: TGTGCCTGGAGTCGGACAGGGACGAACACTGAAGCTTTCTTT. Protein sequence: CAWSRTGTNTEAFF.

The chain combines TRBV5-6 with TRBJ1-5; the D is unclear. The CDR3 spans 13 residues. The germline CDR1 and CDR2 sequences are SGHDT and YYEEEE. Trimming took off 4 bases at V and 5 bases at J, with 10 bases between the two ends. The CDR3 DNA sequence: TGTGCCAGCAGCCTTCGGAGTGATCAGCCCCAGCATTTT. Protein sequence: CASSLRSDQPQHF.

The CDR3 DNA reads as TGTGCCTGGAGTAATTCCCAGGGGTTTAATCAGCCCCAGCATTTT. Translated: CAWSNSQGFNQPQHF. The chain is built from TRBV30 and TRBJ1-5, with TRBD1 as a possible D gene (6 bases). This CDR3 is built from 15 residues. Per the germline V gene, CDR1 is GTSNPN and CDR2 is SVGIG (reference sequence). V lost 2 bases to trimming and J lost 4 bases, with 15 bases between them.

The CDR3 DNA reads TGCGCCAGCAGCTCTAAGCTCTACCAAGAGACCCAGTACTTC. Translated, it gives CASSSKLYQETQYF. The rearrangement links TRBV5-1 to TRBJ2-5; no firm D call. V was pared by 3 bases and J by 0 bases, with 9 bases between. CDR1 is SGHRS, CDR2 YFSETQ, per germline. The CDR3 contains 14 residues.

The rearrangement uses TRBV7-6 and TRBJ1-2; D might be TRBD1 (5 bases). The CDR3 is 13 residues long. V lost 1 base and J lost 3, with 6 bases in between. Germline assignment: CDR1 SGHVS and CDR2 FNYEAQ. This chain's CDR3 is CASSLGGDYGYTF. CDR3 DNA: TGTGCCAGCAGCTTAGGGGGGGACTATGGCTACACCTTC.

The chain employs TRBV4-1 and TRBJ1-5; the D is unclear. This CDR3 has 13 amino acids. V dropped 5 bases and J dropped 6 bases, with 11 bases sitting between them. Per germline, CDR1 MGHRA and CDR2 YSYEKL. For the CDR3, the DNA is TGCGCCAGCAGCTTCCCAGGAGGTCAGCCCCAGCATTTT. Its translation is CASSFPGGQPQHF.

The chain combines TRBV5-1 with TRBJ2-7; D possibly corresponds to TRBD1 (5 bases). Deletions cut 2 bases from V and 3 bases from J, with 9 bases between. The germline V gene encodes CDR1 SGHRS and CDR2 YFSETQ. There are 13 residues in the CDR3. The CDR3 is CASSFRQGYEQYF. For the CDR3, the DNA is TGCGCCAGCAGCTTTAGGCAGGGCTACGAGCAGTACTTC.